This T cell receptor (beta chain) was captured by sequencing in a study of T cell responses to AZD1222 COVID-19 vaccine. The data were produced by immunoSEQ multiplex PCR, yet TCRdb's version contains in-frame clones alone and is incomplete. The sample shows approximately 150,000 clones, around 92% of them seen only once. Losses at the gene ends were 7 bases for V and 4 bases for J; bases not matched to a gene: 9. This CDR3 is built from 15 residues. The germline CDR1 and CDR2 sequences are MNHEY and SVGAGI. Whole-study findings and limits: Baseline serostatus was positive in only six AZD1222 recipients. Regions 160-218 and 743-854 held dominance among vaccine-associated CD4 TCRs, which spanned spike. Clonal diversity may have been underestimated, and the donors were mostly white British, with more females than males. Repertoires in all cases were sampled only once the peak T cell response had passed.

In regard to this clone: Its target is unknown.

This sample comprised peripheral blood, obtained on day 0 of AZD1222 vaccination. The clonotype was recovered from an adult in good health. V and J are TRBV6-5 and TRBJ1-4, with 7 positions matching TRBD1. CDR3 region: CASKSSGQFNEKLFF. DNA for the CDR3: TGTGCCAGCAAGTCATCGGGACAGTTTAATGAAAAACTGTTTTTT.